The T cell receptor (beta chain) under discussion was sequenced for a study of human T cells and chemical hapten exposure. About the study: Upper-back patches of 0.01% DPC were read at 6 days. Patients having alopecia areata, totalis or universalis were mostly female. Study-level findings and limits: The study found that PT1 expanded TCR counts correlated positively with patch test score.

The CDR3 sequence is 15 residues long. The V gene's germline CDR1 is SQVTM and CDR2 ANQGSEA. Trimming took 4 bases from V and 0 from J, leaving 16 bases between them. In the original analysis: Counts of TCRs in each sample centred on a median of about 96,000 and extended from around 25,000 to 690,000. TCRdb processed the RACE reads anew with MiXCR; each CDR3 protein has one entry. The V and J calls and clone size are TCRdb's, not the authors'. The table shows under 450,000 distinct CDR3 sequences, with 4% to 5.5% occurring only once. As to time point: patch test 1, 2 weeks after DPC sensitization. Treatment noted: therapeutic diphenylcyclopropenone sensitization with weekly scalp DPC. Ten or more counts support this clonotype. Its target is unknown.

The chain joins TRBV29-1 to TRBJ2-7, with D possibly being TRBD2 (5 bases). Source: whole blood, taken in connection with sensitization to the hapten diphenylcyclopropenone (DPC). The receptor comes from a woman between 50 and 59 years old with alopecia areata. Some clones in this sample may be carry-over from other donors' samples. Here the CDR3 reads CSVVEGSLSSYEQYF. CDR3 coding DNA: TGCAGCGTTGTAGAGGGTAGCTTGAGCTCCTACGAGCAGTACTTC.